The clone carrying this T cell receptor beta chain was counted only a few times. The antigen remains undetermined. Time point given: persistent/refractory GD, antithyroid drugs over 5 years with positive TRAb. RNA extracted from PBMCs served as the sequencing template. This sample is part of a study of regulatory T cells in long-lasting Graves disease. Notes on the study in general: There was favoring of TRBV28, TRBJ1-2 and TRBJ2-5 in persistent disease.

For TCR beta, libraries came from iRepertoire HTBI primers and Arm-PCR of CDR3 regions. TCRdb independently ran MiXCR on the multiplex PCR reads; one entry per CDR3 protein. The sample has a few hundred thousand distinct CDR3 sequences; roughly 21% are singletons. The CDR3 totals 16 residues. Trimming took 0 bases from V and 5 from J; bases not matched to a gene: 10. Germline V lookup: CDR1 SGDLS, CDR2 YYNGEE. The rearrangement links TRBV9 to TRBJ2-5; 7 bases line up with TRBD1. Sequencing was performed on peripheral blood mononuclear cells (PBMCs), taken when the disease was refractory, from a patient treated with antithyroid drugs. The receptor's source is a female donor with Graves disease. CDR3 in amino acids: CASSVEGAMVQETQYF. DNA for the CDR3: TGTGCCAGCAGCGTAGAGGGGGCGATGGTCCAGGAGACCCAGTACTTC.